Listed here are 23 T cell receptor beta chains from one sample, sequenced in a study of shared clonotypes between healthy human individuals. Clones were sequenced by immunoSEQ multiplex PCR, and TCRdb holds only the in-frame ones, with some missing. The profile shows about 1.9 million clones, 93% of them singletons. Naive CD8 populations comprised CD45RO-negative cells positively selected for CCR7, excluding terminally differentiated effector memory CD45RA+ cells. The sequencing input was naive CD8+ T cells from PBMCs. The receptors stem from a man between 18 and 35 years old in good health. Some clones in this sample may be carry-over from other donors' samples.

The chain is built from TRBV9 and TRBJ2-1; TRBD1 agrees at 10 bases. CDR3 length: 16 residues. With V trimmed by 2 bases and J by 4 bases, 6 bases remained unmatched. The germline gives CDR1 SGDLS, CDR2 YYNGEE. Here the CDR3 reads CASSVEPGQGYNEQFF. The CDR3 DNA reads as TGTGCCAGCAGCGTGGAACCGGGACAGGGGTACAATGAGCAGTTCTTC. Filled out from reference TRBV9 and TRBJ2-1, the complete variable domain reads DSGVTQTPKHLITATGQRVTLRCSPRSGDLSVYWYQQSLDQGLQFLIQYYNGEERAKGNILERFSAQQFPDLHSELNLSSLELGDSALYFCASSVEPGQGYNEQFFGPGTRLTVL.

With regard to this clone: The same CDR3 arises from other DNA sequences in this sample as well. The V gene is TRBV7-9, the J gene TRBJ2-7, with 8 bases identical to TRBD2. V lost 5 bases, J lost 1 base, and 10 bases stayed unmatched. The CDR3 spans 16 residues. Germline CDR1 is SEHNR and CDR2 is FQNEAQ (reference sequence). The CDR3 DNA is TGTGCCAGCAGCCCCCTCTTGGGACTAGAGTCCTACGAGCAGTACTTC. Its translation is CASSPLLGLESYEQYF.

CDR3 residues: CGSGDRPATGELFF. The CDR3 DNA is TGTGGGTCCGGGGACAGGCCGGCCACCGGGGAGCTGTTTTTT. The chain has TRBV28 and TRBJ2-2, with TRBD1 identical over 8 bases. CDR1 is MDHEN, CDR2 SYDVKM, per germline. This CDR3 has 14 amino acids.

The rearrangement uses TRBV5-1 and TRBJ2-2, with D tentatively TRBD2 (6 bases). The CDR3 has 15 residues. Germline V lookup: CDR1 SGHRS, CDR2 YFSETQ. Trimming pared 0 bases from V and 6 bases from J, leaving 12 bases between. This CDR3 reads CASSLDLWGAGELFF. DNA for the CDR3: TGCGCCAGCAGCTTGGATTTATGGGGGGCCGGGGAGCTGTTTTTT.

This chain uses TRBV5-6 with TRBJ2-3; D gene ambiguous. Germline CDR1 reads SGHDT; CDR2 reads YYEEEE. CDR3 length equals 15 residues. V was cut by 4 bases and J by 0 bases, with 12 bases left in between. CDR3 nucleotides: TGTGCCAGCAGCCTCGAGGTGGACAGCACAGATACGCAGTATTTT. This translates into CASSLEVDSTDTQYF.

The CDR3 DNA follows: TGTGCCAGCAGCTTTTGGCAGGAATCCTTGGAGCAGTACTTC. Its protein is CASSFWQESLEQYF. This chain connects TRBV7-6 to TRBJ2-7; D is unclear. Trimming removed 3 bases from V and 7 bases from J, with 16 bases in between. The CDR3 contains 14 residues. The germline V gene has CDR1 SGHVS and CDR2 FNYEAQ.

This chain links TRBV19 with TRBJ1-2, with D possibly TRBD1 on 5 matching bases. V was clipped by 6 bases and J by 5 bases, with 22 bases between them. The CDR3 covers 16 residues. Per germline, CDR1 LNHDA and CDR2 SQIVND (reference sequence). CDR3 sequence (DNA): TGTGCCAGTAGCCTGGCGACAGCTATTAAGAAGTATGGCTACACCTTC. Translating it yields CASSLATAIKKYGYTF.

V is TRBV27 and J is TRBJ1-1; the D gene is possibly TRBD1 (6 bases). Trimming pared 7 bases from V and 1 base from J, leaving 13 bases between. The CDR3 has 14 amino acids. Germline-derived CDR1 and CDR2 are MNHEY and SMNVEV (reference sequence). CDR3 loop: CASIRQGKNTEAFF. In DNA, the CDR3 is TGTGCCAGCATCCGGCAGGGGAAGAACACTGAAGCTTTCTTT.

V is TRBV27 and J is TRBJ1-5, with 7 bases aligning to TRBD1. This CDR3 has 17 amino acids. CDR1 is MNHEY, CDR2 SMNVEV, per germline (reference sequence). J lost 1 base, V lost 6 bases, and 12 bases had no gene match. CDR3 loop: CASSRTGVGSSNQPQHF. CDR3 sequence (DNA): TGTGCCAGCAGCCGCACAGGGGTAGGATCGAGCAATCAGCCCCAGCATTTT.

As to this clone: This sample also contains other DNA sequences that code for the same CDR3. The rearrangement uses TRBV19 and TRBJ2-3, with D perhaps given as TRBD1 or TRBD2 (5 bases each). The V gene lost 2 bases and the J gene lost 5 bases, with 14 bases spanning the gap. The CDR3 runs 15 residues. CDR1 is LNHDA and CDR2 is SQIVND in the germline V gene (reference sequence). The CDR3 region has the DNA TGTGCCAGTAGTATACGGGACCGCGCCCGAGATACGCAGTATTTT. Its protein is CASSIRDRARDTQYF.

The genes are TRBV25-1 and TRBJ2-7; D remains ambiguous. V was shortened by 6 bases and J by 1 base, with 4 bases between the two germline ends. This CDR3 contains 11 residues. Looked up from germline, CDR1 is MGHDK and CDR2 is SYGVNS. The CDR3 protein is CASRESYEQYF. Here the CDR3 DNA reads TGTGCCAGCAGAGAGTCCTACGAGCAGTACTTC.

As to this clone: This sample also contains other DNA sequences that code for the same CDR3. The J gene is TRBJ1-5, the V gene TRBV2; D gene uncertain. Germline V lookup: CDR1 SNHLY, CDR2 FYNNEI. This CDR3 spans 11 amino acids. The germline V and J ends were trimmed by 3 bases and 7 bases, with 4 bases remaining between them. CDR3 DNA sequence: TGTGCCAGCAGTGATAGCCAGCCCCAGCATTTT. Residues: CASSDSQPQHF.

This clone came up once. The chain is built from TRBV27 and TRBJ1-5; D not certain. This CDR3 region has 13 residues. With 3 bases removed from V and 0 bases from J, the gap between germline ends came to 3 bases. Germline loops: CDR1 MNHEY, CDR2 SMNVEV (reference sequence). The CDR3 DNA follows: TGTGCCAGCAGTTTCACTAGCAATCAGCCCCAGCATTTT. Translating it yields CASSFTSNQPQHF.

This clone was picked up one time. This sequence joins TRBV4-1 and TRBJ2-3; tentatively, D is TRBD2 (6 bases). The CDR3 is made up of 15 amino acids. Germline V gene data show CDR1 as MGHRA and CDR2 as YSYEKL. V was cut by 1 base and J by 6 bases, with 14 bases left in between. The CDR3, as DNA: TGCGCCAGCAGCCAAGGGCGGGGTCTGGAGGATACGCAGTATTTT. Amino acid sequence: CASSQGRGLEDTQYF.

The chain recombines TRBV19 with TRBJ2-2; D remains unclear. The ends were cut back, 6 bases at V and 5 bases at J, with 7 bases in the middle. CDR3 size: 12 residues. Germline V lookup: CDR1 LNHDA, CDR2 SQIVND (reference sequence). The CDR3: CASRGMTGELFF. The CDR3 nucleotides are TGTGCCAGTAGAGGGATGACCGGGGAGCTGTTTTTT.

The chain recombines TRBV27 with TRBJ1-1; 7 bases fit TRBD1. With 1 base clipped from V and 1 base from J, the junction kept 6 bases outside the gene matches. Germline V gene data show CDR1 as MNHEY and CDR2 as SMNVEV (reference sequence). The CDR3 has 16 amino acids. CDR3 region: CASSLFSYRGNTEAFF. In nucleotides, the CDR3 is TGTGCCAGCAGTTTATTTTCGTACAGGGGGAACACTGAAGCTTTCTTT.

This chain links TRBV5-1 with TRBJ2-3, with TRBD2 matching 16 bases. The V gene's germline CDR1 is SGHRS and CDR2 YFSETQ. The CDR3 runs 16 residues. With V trimmed by 3 bases and J by 5 bases, 3 bases remained unmatched. CDR3 DNA: TGCGCCAGCAGCTCCGGGACTAGCGGGAGGGAAGATACGCAGTATTTT. It translates to CASSSGTSGREDTQYF. The variable domain in full, with the rest retrieved from reference TRBV5-1 and TRBJ2-3, is KAGVTQTPRYLIKTRGQQVTLSCSPISGHRSVSWYQQTPGQGLQFLFEYFSETQRNKGNFPGRFSGRQFSNSRSEMNVSTLELGDSALYLCASSSGTSGREDTQYFGPGTRLTVL.

The chain couples TRBV28 to TRBJ2-7; no clear D gene. The CDR3 extends over 14 amino acids. Germline CDR1 MDHEN, CDR2 SYDVKM. The germline V and J ends were trimmed by 3 bases and 6 bases, with 15 bases remaining between them. The CDR3 spells CASSLLDSRIEQYF. The CDR3 bases are TGTGCCAGCAGTTTGCTCGATAGCCGGATCGAGCAGTACTTC. The variable domain in full, with the rest retrieved from reference TRBV28 and TRBJ2-7, is DVKVTQSSRYLVKRTGEKVFLECVQDMDHENMFWYRQDPGLGLRLIYFSYDVKMKEKGDIPEGYSVSREKKERFSLILESASTNQTSMYLCASSLLDSRIEQYFGPGTRLTVT.

The J gene is TRBJ2-1, the V gene TRBV4-3, with D possibly matching TRBD2 (5 bases). Germline V CDR1 and CDR2: LGHNA, YSLEER. The CDR3 extends over 15 amino acids. Trimming took off 1 base at V and 4 bases at J, with 11 bases between the two ends. As DNA, the CDR3 is TGCGCCAGCAGCCAAGGAGCGGAATCATACAATGAGCAGTTCTTC. Protein: CASSQGAESYNEQFF.

The gene calls are TRBV28 and TRBJ1-4; D remains unclear. This CDR3 contains 15 residues. V lost 6 bases and J lost 8, with 19 bases in between. In germline, CDR1 is MDHEN, CDR2 SYDVKM. CDR3 bases: TGTGCCAGCAGACCGCGGGATACCGGTACAGAAAAACTGTTTTTT. Its translation is CASRPRDTGTEKLFF. Variable domain in full (rest from reference TRBV28 and TRBJ1-4): DVKVTQSSRYLVKRTGEKVFLECVQDMDHENMFWYRQDPGLGLRLIYFSYDVKMKEKGDIPEGYSVSREKKERFSLILESASTNQTSMYLCASRPRDTGTEKLFFGSGTQLSVL.

The gene calls are TRBV4-2 and TRBJ1-2; 8 bases fit TRBD1. The trim removed 0 bases at V and 3 bases at J, leaving 9 bases unmatched. Looked up from germline, CDR1 is LGHNA and CDR2 is YNFKEQ. The CDR3 contains 17 residues. CDR3 sequence: CASSQEGYQGAYYGYTF. In DNA form, the CDR3 reads TGTGCCAGCAGCCAAGAGGGCTACCAGGGGGCGTACTATGGCTACACCTTC.

V and J are TRBV27 and TRBJ1-1; D gene unclear. V gave up 0 bases and J gave up 5 bases, with 10 bases separating them. The CDR3 length is 14 residues. Germline V gene lookup returns CDR1 MNHEY and CDR2 SMNVEV (reference sequence). Here the CDR3 reads CASSLSFEGTEAFF. The CDR3 DNA reads as TGTGCCAGCAGTTTATCGTTCGAGGGAACTGAAGCTTTCTTT.

The chain has TRBV2 and TRBJ2-7; D gene uncertain. The CDR3 runs to 14 residues. V was trimmed by 1 base and J by 6 bases, leaving 13 bases between them. Germline-derived CDR1 and CDR2 are SNHLY and FYNNEI. CDR3 region: CASSEGRPPVEQYF. CDR3 nucleotides: TGTGCCAGCAGTGAAGGCAGGCCCCCGGTCGAGCAGTACTTC.